This paragraph reports one TCR beta chain. Its specificity is not known. The germline V gene encodes CDR1 SGHDN and CDR2 FVKESK. V was pared by 4 bases and J by 10 bases, with 8 bases of the junction left unmatched. The CDR3 loop spans 13 amino acids. The data are from a study of chemoradiotherapy in HPV16-positive cancers. Overall study: Candidate HPV-specific T-cell clones and common TCR motifs came from functional assays in a couple of HPV16-positive patients. Study results and caveats: HPV-responsive T-cell expansion during chemoradiotherapy was linked to improved recurrence-free survival in HPV16-positive patients.

This table comes from immunoSEQ multiplex PCR, and its TCRdb copy is limited to in-frame clones, with some not included. The sample lists about 13,000 clones, around 85% occurring once. This chain uses TRBV14 with TRBJ2-3; 7 bases map to TRBD2. The receptor was isolated from a human donor with HPV-associated anogenital cancer. Sample: blood, taken from a patient who underwent chemoradiotherapy. The CDR3 spells CASSPLTSMAQYF. CDR3 coding DNA: TGTGCCAGCAGCCCATTGACTAGCATGGCGCAGTATTTT.